This entry lists 10 T cell receptor beta chains sequenced from one sample in a study of early T cells in non-severe SARS-CoV-2 infection. MiXCR, applied by TCRdb to the 5' RACE reads, yields one record per CDR3 protein. The sample yields roughly 28,000 distinct CDR3 sequences, approximately 4.8% seen once. The sample comprised whole blood. Receptors originate from an adult who was a healthcare worker with PCR-confirmed SARS-CoV-2 infection or an uninfected control (not recorded which).

This clonotype was seen only a few times. CDR3 amino acids: CSVDLQGSFQGNYGYTF. The CDR3 DNA reads TGCAGCGTTGATTTACAGGGGTCGTTTCAGGGCAACTATGGCTACACCTTC. The rearrangement links TRBV29-1 to TRBJ1-2, with 7 bases matching TRBD1. The CDR3 is 17 amino acids. CDR1 and CDR2 (germline): SQVTM, ANQGSEA. After removal of 3 bases from V and 2 bases from J, the junction contained 15 bases not matched to a gene. Full variable domain (remainder filled in from reference TRBV29-1 and TRBJ1-2): SAVISQKPSRDICQRGTSLTIQCQVDSQVTMMFWYRQQPGQSLTLIATANQGSEATYESGFVIDKFPISRPNLTFSTLTVSNMSPEDSSIYLCSVDLQGSFQGNYGYTFGSGTRLTVV.

This clonotype was observed many times. This sequence joins TRBV11-2 and TRBJ2-7; no clear D gene. The CDR3 has 12 residues. V lost 2 bases and J lost 2, with 4 bases in between. Per the germline V gene, CDR1 is SGHAT and CDR2 is FQNNGV. CDR3 sequence: CASSLNTYEQYF. Here the CDR3 DNA reads TGTGCCAGCAGCTTAAATACCTACGAGCAGTACTTC.

This clonotype was detected many times. CDR3: CSARGRKYQETQYF. CDR3 DNA sequence: TGCAGTGCTAGAGGACGGAAGTACCAAGAGACCCAGTACTTC. This chain joins TRBV20-1 and TRBJ2-5, with D uncertain. Germline lookup yields CDR1 DFQATT and CDR2 SNEGSKA (reference sequence). V gave up 1 base and J gave up 0 bases, with 9 bases separating them. This CDR3 comprises 14 residues.

Concerning this clonotype: This may be a read error: a much more frequent sequence differs by one nucleotide. V gene TRBV6-5 combines with J gene TRBJ2-7; D remains ambiguous. The CDR3 contains 11 residues. The germline V gene encodes CDR1 MNHEY and CDR2 SVGAGI. For the CDR3, the DNA is TGTGTCAGCAGCCAGTACTACGAGCAGTACTTC. Translating gives CVSSQYYEQYF.

This clonotype came up many times. The chain combines TRBV3-1 with TRBJ1-2; tentatively, D is TRBD1 (6 bases). Trimming left V 1 base short and J 4 bases short, with 13 bases between. This CDR3 spans 15 amino acids. The germline V gene has CDR1 LGHDT and CDR2 YNNKEL (reference sequence). This CDR3 is CASSQAGGRGYGYTF. CDR3 DNA sequence: TGTGCCAGCAGCCAAGCGGGGGGGCGCGGCTATGGCTACACCTTC. Drawing the rest from reference TRBV3-1 and TRBJ1-2, the complete variable domain is DTAVSQTPKYLVTQMGNDKSIKCEQNLGHDTMYWYKQDSKKFLKIMFSYNNKELIINETVPNRFSPKSPDKAHLNLHINSLELGDSAVYFCASSQAGGRGYGYTFGSGTRLTVV.

This clonotype has ten or more counts. This sequence joins TRBV6-2 or TRBV6-3 and TRBJ2-3; D tentatively reads TRBD1 or TRBD2 (5 bases each). V was trimmed by 8 bases and J by 6 bases, leaving 9 bases between them. CDR1 is MNHEY and CDR2 is SVGEGT in the germline V gene. CDR3 length equals 11 residues. CDR3 sequence reads: CASGGADTQYF. The CDR3 DNA reads TGTGCCAGCGGGGGAGCCGATACGCAGTATTTT.

This clonotype was seen at least ten times. The chain recombines TRBV20-1 with TRBJ2-1; 9 nucleotides agree with TRBD2. V shed 4 bases and J 7 bases; nucleotides not matched to a gene: 8. The CDR3 spans 14 residues. CDR1 is DFQATT, CDR2 SNEGSKA, per germline (reference sequence). The CDR3 protein is CSATGLALGNEQFF. CDR3 DNA sequence: TGCAGTGCTACGGGACTAGCTCTCGGTAATGAGCAGTTCTTC.

This clonotype was picked up many times. The rearrangement uses TRBV5-5 and TRBJ1-1; TRBD1 aligns across 9 bases. Germline values: CDR1 SGHKS, CDR2 YYEKEE (reference sequence). This CDR3 comprises 14 residues. Losses at the gene ends were 1 base for V and 9 bases for J; bases not matched to a gene: 7. The CDR3, as DNA: TGTGCCAGCAGCTTGCCCCCGGGACAGGGCCAAGCTTTCTTT. Protein product: CASSLPPGQGQAFF.

This clonotype was recorded at least ten times. The chain couples TRBV30 to TRBJ1-2, with D perhaps TRBD1 (5 bases). The ends were cut back, 2 bases at V and 2 bases at J, with 9 bases in the middle. This CDR3 comprises 13 residues. Germline V gene data show CDR1 as GTSNPN and CDR2 as SVGIG (reference sequence). Written as DNA, the CDR3 is TGTGCCTGGAGTATCTCAGGGAACTATGGCTACACCTTC. It yields the protein CAWSISGNYGYTF.

Only a few counts were recorded for this clonotype. One end of the junction fails to match germline, which may point to a read error. The chain has TRBV3-1 and TRBJ2-1; 7 bases match TRBD1. Germline-derived CDR1 and CDR2 are LGHDT and YNNKEL (reference sequence). This CDR3 is 14 amino acids long. In DNA, the CDR3 is TGTGTCAGCAGCCAAGCCGACAGGGCAGATGAGCAGTTCTTC. Translation: CVSSQADRADEQFF.